Below, one TCR beta chain is given with its context. The CDR3 extends over 15 amino acids. V dropped 6 bases and J dropped 6 bases, with 17 bases sitting between them. Germline assignment: CDR1 MDHEN and CDR2 SYDVKM. This sample was taken from a study of shared clonotypes between healthy human individuals. Assay used: immunoSEQ multiplex PCR; TCRdb lists only in-frame clones, some missing. The sample includes fewer than 3 million clones, 92% of them seen just once. Sequenced sample: naive CD4+ T cells from PBMCs. Subset reported: CD45RA+ positively selected. This chain connects TRBV28 to TRBJ2-2; possible D gene TRBD1, 6 bases. The TCR sequence derives from a man between 18 and 29 years old in good health. Some clones in this sample may be carry-over from other donors' samples. The CDR3 here is CASRYIGGIAGELFF. CDR3 sequence (DNA): TGTGCCAGCAGATACATAGGGGGTATTGCCGGGGAGCTGTTTTTT.